This TCR beta chain is drawn from a study of control samples from healthy donors and cancer patients. The method was immunoSEQ multiplex PCR; TCRdb's version includes in-frame clones alone and lacks a portion of them. The repertoire includes about 120,000 clones, about 93% of them detected once, and around 1.8% sits in the top ten. With 5 bases removed from V and 0 bases from J, the gap between germline ends came to 16 bases. The CDR3 is made up of 16 amino acids. CDR1 and CDR2 from the germline V gene are SGHAT and FQNNGV. The sample comprised PBMCs. The gene calls are TRBV11-2 and TRBJ2-5, with D unresolved. This TCR was sampled from a man aged 50-60 years with head and neck cancer. As DNA, the CDR3 is TGTGCCAGCAGCCCTTTCCGTACAGCTTACCAAGAGACCCAGTACTTC. Translating gives CASSPFRTAYQETQYF.